The T cell receptor beta chain described here comes from a study of a mutant IDH1 vaccine in newly diagnosed glioma. Background on the study: Treated patients comprised about 60% males and about 40% females, mean age 40.4 years.

This clone came up a few times. Its specificity is unknown. Indicated time point: baseline, week 1 (first vaccination visit). Regarding treatment: pre-vaccination baseline after standard-of-care therapy. Newly diagnosed WHO grade 3 or 4 IDH1-mutant, ATRX-lost astrocytomas were identified in the donors. Libraries were prepared by immunoSEQ multiplex PCR; TCRdb keeps only in-frame clonotypes and omits some of them. The sample lists around 54,000 clones; 65% to 85% were seen once. Study-wide findings and caveats: Seemingly, pseudoprogression had no relation to changes in the top peripheral T cell clonotypes.

Germline V gene sequence: CDR1 DFQATT, CDR2 SNEGSKA (reference sequence). Trimming removed 7 bases from V and 6 bases from J, with 9 bases in between. This CDR3 contains 11 residues. The material was PBMCs, obtained from a glioma patient treated with radiotherapy, temozolomide or both. The sequence derives from a man younger than 30 with glioma. The V and J genes are TRBV20-1 and TRBJ2-2, with D perhaps matching TRBD2 (5 bases). The CDR3 bases are TGCAGTGGTAGGCGGGCCGGGGAGCTGTTTTTT. This encodes CSGRRAGELFF.